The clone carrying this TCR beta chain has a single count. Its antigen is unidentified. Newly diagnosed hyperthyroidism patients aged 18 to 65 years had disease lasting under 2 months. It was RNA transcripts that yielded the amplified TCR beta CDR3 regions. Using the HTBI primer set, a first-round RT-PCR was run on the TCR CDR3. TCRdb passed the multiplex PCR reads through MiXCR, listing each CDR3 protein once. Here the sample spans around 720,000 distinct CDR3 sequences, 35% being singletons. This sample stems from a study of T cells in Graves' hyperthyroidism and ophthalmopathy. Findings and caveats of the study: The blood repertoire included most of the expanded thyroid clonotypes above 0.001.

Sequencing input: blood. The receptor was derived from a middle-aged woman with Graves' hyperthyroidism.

Here the CDR3 DNA reads TGTGCCAGTAGTCCATGGACAGGGGCCGAAGCTTTCTTT. This encodes CASSPWTGAEAFF. The chain employs TRBV19 and TRBJ1-1, with 9 bases fitting TRBD1. Per germline, CDR1 LNHDA and CDR2 SQIVND (reference sequence). The CDR3 has 13 residues. V dropped 5 bases and J dropped 8; count of bases not matched to a gene: 6.